This T cell receptor beta chain was profiled in a study of shared clonotypes between healthy human individuals. Sequencing used immunoSEQ multiplex PCR; TCRdb keeps in-frame clones, though not all of them. Altogether roughly 1.4 million clones are present, approximately 98.5% being singletons, with the ten largest covering under 0.45%. In germline, CDR1 is SQVTM, CDR2 ANQGSEA. The CDR3 length is 13 residues. J gave up 4 bases and V 7 bases, and 8 bases lay outside the gene matches. The chain joins TRBV29-1 to TRBJ2-7, with TRBD1 matching 9 bases. The clonotype comes from a man between 25 and 39 years old in good health. The sample comprised naive CD4+ T cells sorted from blood. Subset defined: CD45RA+ positively selected. The CDR3 nucleotides read TGCAGCGCTGCTGGGACAGGGTTATACGAGCAGTACTTC. Translation: CSAAGTGLYEQYF.